This is a list of T cell receptor beta chains from one sample in a study of blood T cell repertoires in COVID-19. Here immunoSEQ multiplex PCR was the method, and the copy in TCRdb shows in-frame clones only, minus some. The sample gives some 120,000 clones, approximately 77% of which show up once; 15% to 25% is in the top ten. Sequenced sample: peripheral blood. These receptors were collected from a man at least 80 years old with acute or convalescent COVID-19. Both conserved end residues are part of each CDR3. D genes are given only for firm matches. Rows give clone size only sometimes, using once, few, many, or a class for an expanded clone.

j_call clone_size d_call v_call cdr3_aa cdr3_nt
TRBJ1-2 - TRBD1 TRBV5-4 CASSSDRERVSGYTF TGTGCCAGCAGCTCGGACAGGGAGCGAGTAAGTGGCTACACCTTC
TRBJ2-7 - TRBD1 TRBV2 CASRGQGTSYEQYF TGTGCCAGCAGGGGACAGGGGACTTCCTACGAGCAGTACTTC
TRBJ2-7 - TRBD1 TRBV5-1 CASSLEGQGGYEQYF TGCGCCAGCAGCTTGGAGGGACAGGGAGGTTACGAGCAGTACTTC
TRBJ2-3 few - TRBV15 CATSRSRGGTATDTQYF TGTGCCACCAGCCGCTCGAGGGGTGGGACTGCCACAGATACGCAGTATTTT
TRBJ2-1 once - TRBV11-2 CASSLELYSYNEQFF TGTGCCAGCAGCTTAGAGCTATACTCCTACAATGAGCAGTTCTTC
TRBJ1-2 - - TRBV11-3 CASSSLGVYGYTF TGTGCCAGCAGCTCGTTAGGGGTCTATGGCTACACCTTC
TRBJ1-6 once TRBD1 TRBV30 CAWSVKDRGDSPLHF TGTGCCTGGAGTGTAAAGGACAGGGGGGACTCACCCCTCCACTTT
TRBJ2-1 - - TRBV5-1 CASSLESEQFF TGCGCCAGCAGCTTGGAATCGGAGCAGTTCTTC
TRBJ1-5 - - TRBV24-1 CATSDAGQPQHF TGTGCCACCAGTGATGCGGGTCAGCCCCAGCATTTT
TRBJ2-7 many - TRBV7-9 CASSLTAPRDEQYF TGTGCCAGCAGCCTGACAGCGCCCCGGGACGAGCAGTACTTC
TRBJ2-1 - - TRBV7-2 CASSVRRSSYNEQFF TGTGCCAGCAGCGTACGGAGAAGCTCCTACAATGAGCAGTTCTTC
TRBJ1-2 - - TRBV5-6 CASSISASEHGTF TGTGCCAGCAGCATATCAGCGAGCGAACACGGGACCTTC
TRBJ2-1 - - TRBV19 CASSPGWRLRNEQFF TGTGCCAGTAGCCCCGGATGGCGGCTGAGGAATGAGCAGTTCTTC
TRBJ1-1 - TRBD1 TRBV4-3 CASSQAGTVNTEAFF TGCGCCAGCAGCCAAGCCGGGACAGTGAACACTGAAGCTTTCTTT
TRBJ2-5 - TRBD2 TRBV10-3 CAISALAGAAVGTQYF TGTGCCATCAGTGCCCTAGCGGGGGCCGCCGTGGGGACCCAGTACTTC
TRBJ1-2 - - TRBV28 CASSTPAGSYGYTF TGTGCCAGCAGTACCCCCGCGGGGTCCTATGGCTACACCTTC
TRBJ2-1 - - TRBV6-6 CATSTGYNEQFF TGTGCCACCTCCACAGGGTACAATGAGCAGTTCTTC
TRBJ2-5 - TRBD1 TRBV9 CASSPGGETQYF TGTGCCAGCAGCCCAGGGGGAGAGACCCAGTACTTC
TRBJ1-5 few - TRBV2 CASSESGGHQPQHF TGTGCCAGCAGTGAATCGGGGGGACATCAGCCCCAGCATTTT
TRBJ1-4 - - TRBV19 CASSTRQTTNEKLFF TGTGCCAGTAGTACTAGACAGACAACTAATGAAAAACTGTTTTTT
TRBJ2-2 - - TRBV12-5 CASGLVSFVGHLYTGELFF TGTGCTAGTGGTTTGGTTTCGTTCGTGGGACATCTCTACACCGGGGAGCTGTTTTTT
TRBJ2-5 many TRBD1 TRBV19 CASSGRQGMTQYF TGTGCCAGTAGTGGCCGACAGGGGATGACCCAGTACTTC
TRBJ2-7 - TRBD2 TRBV5-6 CASSFRLAGGIYEQYF TGTGCCAGCAGCTTTCGTCTAGCGGGGGGGATTTACGAGCAGTACTTC
TRBJ2-5 - - TRBV19 CASSIGPSQETQYF TGTGCCAGTAGTATAGGTCCCAGTCAAGAGACCCAGTACTTC
TRBJ2-3 - - TRBV30 CAWSVGLGADTQYF TGTGCCTGGAGTGTAGGCCTCGGGGCAGATACGCAGTATTTT
TRBJ2-3 - - TRBV27 CASSSPWRGSTDTQYF TGTGCCAGCAGTTCCCCCTGGCGGGGATCCACAGATACGCAGTATTTT
TRBJ1-5 - TRBD1 TRBV15 CATSPGQYHQPQHF TGTGCCACCAGCCCGGGACAGTACCATCAGCCCCAGCATTTT
TRBJ1-6 - - TRBV27 CASSLRGQRKNSPLHF TGTGCCAGCAGTTTGCGTGGACAGCGCAAAAATTCACCCCTCCACTTT
TRBJ1-1 - - TRBV18 CASSQKQGSEAFF TGTGCCAGCTCACAAAAACAGGGCTCTGAAGCTTTCTTT
TRBJ2-3 - TRBD1 TRBV7-2 CASSPGQGGAQYF TGTGCCAGCAGCCCTGGACAGGGGGGGGCGCAGTATTTT
TRBJ2-1 - TRBD1 TRBV5-1 CASSLAGPGTGYNEQFF TGCGCCAGCAGCTTGGCCGGCCCCGGGACAGGCTACAATGAGCAGTTCTTC
TRBJ2-7 - TRBD2 TRBV2 CASRASGVIYEQYF TGTGCCAGCAGAGCTAGCGGGGTAATCTACGAGCAGTACTTC
TRBJ1-5 - - TRBV19 CASSPTPSLRGNQPQHF TGTGCCAGTAGCCCCACCCCGTCCCTGAGGGGCAATCAGCCCCAGCATTTT
TRBJ1-4 - TRBD1 TRBV27 CASSFQGATNEKLFF TGTGCCAGCAGTTTCCAGGGGGCAACTAATGAAAAACTGTTTTTT
TRBJ1-5 - TRBD1 TRBV2 CASSESGTGNQPQHF TGTGCCAGCAGTGAATCCGGGACAGGGAATCAGCCCCAGCATTTT
TRBJ2-3 few - TRBV10-3 CATGDSKTDTQYF TGTGCCACGGGGGACAGCAAGACAGATACGCAGTATTTT
TRBJ2-4 - - TRBV7-2 CASSLMGQGKNIQYF TGTGCCAGCAGCTTAATGGGGCAGGGGAAGAACATTCAGTACTTC
TRBJ2-5 - - TRBV28 CASFPSAGPAIQYF TGTGCCAGCTTCCCTTCGGCGGGACCAGCAATCCAGTACTTC
TRBJ2-1 - - TRBV6-4 CASSAGAYNEQFF TGTGCCAGCAGTGCGGGGGCCTACAATGAGCAGTTCTTC
TRBJ2-3 - TRBD2 TRBV3-1/TRBV3-2 CASSQFGGGPSDTQYF TGTGCCAGCAGCCAGTTCGGGGGGGGGCCCTCAGATACGCAGTATTTT
TRBJ1-2 - - TRBV3-1/TRBV3-2 CASSQLWEKDGYTF TGTGCCAGCAGCCAACTCTGGGAGAAGGATGGCTACACCTTC
TRBJ1-2 - - TRBV28 CASSLLRGGYTF TGTGCCAGCAGTTTACTACGGGGTGGCTACACCTTC
TRBJ1-6 - - TRBV6-6 CASSQAGNSPLHF TGTGCCAGCTCCCAAGCAGGGAATTCACCCCTCCACTTT
TRBJ2-4 - TRBD1 TRBV9 CASSVGTAQNIQYF TGTGCCAGCAGCGTCGGGACAGCACAAAACATTCAGTACTTC
TRBJ1-5 - - TRBV6-2/TRBV6-3 CASSRPDSTGVEPQHF TGTGCCAGCAGTCGACCTGACAGCACTGGGGTTGAGCCCCAGCATTTT
TRBJ1-1 - - TRBV20-1 CSANKHTEAFF TGCAGTGCTAATAAGCACACTGAAGCTTTCTTT
TRBJ2-2 - - TRBV2 CASSETAANTGELFF TGTGCCAGCAGTGAAACAGCCGCGAACACCGGGGAGCTGTTTTTT
TRBJ2-1 - - TRBV5-1 CASSLAGDEQFF TGCGCCAGCAGCTTGGCCGGGGATGAGCAGTTCTTC
TRBJ2-5 - TRBD2 TRBV7-2 CASSLTASGGETQYF TGTGCCAGCAGCCTAACGGCTAGCGGGGGGGAGACCCAGTACTTC
TRBJ2-2 - - TRBV7-9 CASSLLVWNTGELFF TGTGCCAGCAGCTTATTAGTGTGGAACACCGGGGAGCTGTTTTTT